The clone carrying this T cell receptor beta chain appeared a few times. What it binds is not known. The library was made from cDNA and included unique molecular identifiers. TCRdb called the PCR reads again in MiXCR, with one record for every CDR3 protein. Of about 540,000 distinct CDR3 sequences listed, roughly 34% are singletons. The length of the CDR3 is 14 residues. The germline CDR1 and CDR2 sequences are SGHDT and YYEEEE. V was shortened by 2 bases and J by 10 bases, with 16 bases between the two germline ends. The data derive from a study of post-analysis software for immune sequencing data. Overall study results and limits: When compared against controls, multiple sclerosis patients showed significantly lower normalized Chao1 diversity. There were five or six TRBV segments more frequent in patients than controls, and TRBV5-6, TRBV5-1 and TRBV20-1 were among them.

This chain connects TRBV5-6 to TRBJ2-1, with D uncertain. The receptor's source is a girl between 2 and 17 years old with multiple sclerosis. Sequencing was done on a sample of blood. For the CDR3, the DNA is TGTGCCAGCAGCTTCGACCTGGGCGTCCTGGAGCAGTTCTTC. Amino acid sequence: CASSFDLGVLEQFF.